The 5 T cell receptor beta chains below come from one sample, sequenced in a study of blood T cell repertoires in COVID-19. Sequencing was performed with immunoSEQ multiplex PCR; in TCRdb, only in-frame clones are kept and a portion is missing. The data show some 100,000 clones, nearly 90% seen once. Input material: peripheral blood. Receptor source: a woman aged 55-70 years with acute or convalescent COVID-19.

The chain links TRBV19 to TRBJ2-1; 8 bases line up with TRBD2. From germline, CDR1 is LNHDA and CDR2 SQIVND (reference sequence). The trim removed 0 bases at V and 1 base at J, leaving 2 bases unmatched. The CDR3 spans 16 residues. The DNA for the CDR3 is TGTGCCAGTAGTATAGAGGTAGCGGGGTCCTACAATGAGCAGTTCTTC. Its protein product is CASSIEVAGSYNEQFF.

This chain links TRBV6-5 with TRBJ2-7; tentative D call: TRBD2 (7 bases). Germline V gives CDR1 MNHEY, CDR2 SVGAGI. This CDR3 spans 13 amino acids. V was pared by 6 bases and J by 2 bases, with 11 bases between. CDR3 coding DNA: TGTGCCAGCAGCATAGGGGGGGCCTACGAGCAGTACGTC. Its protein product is CASSIGGAYEQYV.

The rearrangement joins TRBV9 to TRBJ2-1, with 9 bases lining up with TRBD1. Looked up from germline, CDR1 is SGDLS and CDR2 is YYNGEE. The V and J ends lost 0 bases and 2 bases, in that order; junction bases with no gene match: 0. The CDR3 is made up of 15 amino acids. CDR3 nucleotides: TGTGCCAGCAGCGTAGGACAGGGGGCCTACAATGAGCAGTTCTTC. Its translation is CASSVGQGAYNEQFF.

This CDR3 is CASRAGTDSNQPQHF. The CDR3 DNA is TGTGCCAGCAGAGCCGGGACAGATAGCAATCAGCCCCAGCATTTT. The chain employs TRBV2 and TRBJ1-5, with 7 bases aligning to TRBD1. J was trimmed by 0 bases and V by 6 bases; bases with no gene match: 5. The length of the CDR3 is 15 residues. Germline assignment: CDR1 SNHLY and CDR2 FYNNEI.

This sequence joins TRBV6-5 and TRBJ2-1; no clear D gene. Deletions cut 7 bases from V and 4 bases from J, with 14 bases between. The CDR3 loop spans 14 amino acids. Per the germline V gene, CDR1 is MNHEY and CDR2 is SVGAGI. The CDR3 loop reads CASNREANYNEQFF. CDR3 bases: TGTGCCAGCAATCGAGAGGCCAATTACAATGAGCAGTTCTTC.